The 14 T cell receptor beta chains presented below share a single source sample, sequenced in a study of CD8+ T cells in alopecia areata. Extraction of RNA preceded its reverse transcription into cDNA, which served as the sequencing template. Sequencing used immunoSEQ multiplex PCR; TCRdb keeps in-frame clones, though not all of them. The profile shows roughly 59,000 clones, 40% to 50% of them singletons. This specimen consisted of CD8+ T cells sorted from blood, obtained at week 0. These receptors were collected from a human donor with alopecia areata.

The chain has TRBV30 and TRBJ2-3; no clear D. CDR1 GTSNPN and CDR2 SVGIG come from the germline V gene (reference sequence). Trimming shortened V by 6 bases and J by 0 bases, and 16 bases separated the two germline ends. The CDR3 is 15 amino acids. The CDR3: CACTLGGTSTDTQYF. The CDR3 region has the DNA TGTGCCTGCACCCTTGGCGGTACTAGCACAGATACGCAGTATTTT. The full variable domain, completed using reference TRBV30 and TRBJ2-3, is SQTIHQWPATLVQPVGSPLSLECTVEGTSNPNLYWYRQAAGRGLQLLFYSVGIGQISSEVPQNLSASRPQDRQFILSSKKLLLSDSGFYLCACTLGGTSTDTQYFGPGTRLTVL.

In this sample, this clone turned up a few times. The DNA of the CDR3 is TGTGCCAGCAGCGTTGGTGGGGATTACGAGCAGTACTTC. Translating it yields CASSVGGDYEQYF. The V call is TRBV9, the J call TRBJ2-7; D unresolved. CDR1 is SGDLS and CDR2 is YYNGEE in the germline V gene. The CDR3 consists of 13 residues. Trimming took 2 bases from V and 4 from J, leaving 10 bases between them.

V is TRBV2 and J is TRBJ2-7; no definite D call. Between the trimmed V and J ends, which lost 3 bases and 3 bases, there was a span of 15 bases. The CDR3 runs 15 residues. CDR1 and CDR2 from the germline V gene are SNHLY and FYNNEI. CDR3 nucleotides: TGTGCCAGCAGTGAGCAGGACCACCTTGGCTACGAGCAGTACTTC. Translated: CASSEQDHLGYEQYF.

This clone appeared a few times. The rearrangement joins TRBV6-1 to TRBJ2-3; D might be TRBD2 (6 bases). The CDR3 runs to 17 residues. V lost 3 bases and J lost 2, with 18 bases in between. Germline V gene data show CDR1 as MNHNS and CDR2 as SASEGT. For the CDR3, the DNA is TGTGCCAGCAGTGAGTCGTATCGGCGGGGATTCACAGATACGCAGTATTTT. The encoded protein is CASSESYRRGFTDTQYF.

A word on this clone: A read error likely explains this, since a far larger clone differs by one base. The genes are TRBV9 and TRBJ2-1, with TRBD2 matching 9 bases. J lost 6 bases, V lost 4 bases, and 11 bases had no gene match. The CDR3 loop spans 16 amino acids. CDR1 is SGDLS, CDR2 YYNGEE, per germline. CDR3: CASSQDRGRALNEQFF. CDR3 DNA: TGTGCCAGCAGCCAAGATCGCGGGAGGGCCCTCAATGAGCAGTTCTTC.

The chain recombines TRBV30 with TRBJ2-3; D not certain. The germline V gene has CDR1 GTSNPN and CDR2 SVGIG (reference sequence). This CDR3 has 12 residues. V lost 0 bases and J 7 bases, leaving 8 bases between the germline ends. The CDR3 protein is CAWSVPPNTQYF. The CDR3 coding sequence is TGTGCCTGGAGTGTTCCCCCAAATACGCAGTATTTT. The complete variable domain, with remaining parts taken from reference TRBV30 and TRBJ2-3, reads SQTIHQWPATLVQPVGSPLSLECTVEGTSNPNLYWYRQAAGRGLQLLFYSVGIGQISSEVPQNLSASRPQDRQFILSSKKLLLSDSGFYLCAWSVPPNTQYFGPGTRLTVL.

The chain links TRBV29-1 to TRBJ1-3; D may be TRBD1 (5 bases). The ends were cut back, 6 bases at V and 2 bases at J, with 14 bases in the middle. CDR1 and CDR2 from the germline V gene are SQVTM and ANQGSEA. The CDR3 is 14 residues long. The CDR3 reads CSVVTGLAGNTIYF. As DNA, the CDR3 is TGCAGCGTAGTTACAGGATTGGCTGGAAACACCATATATTTT.

The CDR3 DNA follows: TGTGCCAGCAGCTCCGTTTCCCGACGCTACGAGCAGTACTTC. Translated, it gives CASSSVSRRYEQYF. J is TRBJ2-7 and V is TRBV13; D call uncertain. The CDR3 totals 14 residues. Germline-derived CDR1 and CDR2 are PRHDT and FYEKMQ (reference sequence). The V and J ends lost 4 bases and 3 bases respectively, with 13 bases between them.

Written as DNA, the CDR3 is TGTGCCAGCAGCGCGGTTGGAAGCTCCTACAATGAGCAGTTCTTC. Protein sequence: CASSAVGSSYNEQFF. This chain uses TRBV5-4 with TRBJ2-1; D call uncertain. CDR3 length: 15 residues. Germline-derived CDR1 and CDR2 are SGHNT and YYREEE (reference sequence). Trimming removed 4 bases at V and 0 bases at J, with 11 bases between.

V gene TRBV7-9 combines with J gene TRBJ1-5; 7 bases line up with TRBD1. This CDR3 has 14 amino acids. V lost 1 base to trimming and J lost 5 bases; unmatched junction nucleotides: 2. Germline loops: CDR1 SEHNR, CDR2 FQNEAQ (reference sequence). CDR3 residues: CASSLGQGHQPQHF. CDR3 in DNA: TGTGCCAGCAGCTTAGGACAGGGCCATCAGCCCCAGCATTTT.

The rearrangement joins TRBV7-9 to TRBJ2-3, with TRBD1 matching over 9 bases. The length of the CDR3 is 12 residues. Germline lookup yields CDR1 SEHNR and CDR2 FQNEAQ (reference sequence). V gave up 3 bases and J gave up 14 bases; unmatched junction bases: 6. The chain's CDR3 is CASSFPGQGMYF. CDR3 DNA sequence: TGTGCCAGCAGCTTTCCGGGACAGGGAATGTATTTT. Combining the CDR3 with reference TRBV7-9 and TRBJ2-3 gives the whole variable domain DTGVSQNPRHKITKRGQNVTFRCDPISEHNRLYWYRQTLGQGPEFLTYFQNEAQLEKSRLLSDRFSAERPKGSFSTLEIQRTEQGDSAMYLCASSFPGQGMYFGPGTRLTVL.

V and J are TRBV29-1 and TRBJ1-4; 9 nucleotides line up with TRBD1. The germline CDR1 and CDR2 sequences are SQVTM and ANQGSEA. V shed 5 bases and J 7 bases; nucleotides not matched to a gene: 2. The CDR3 has 12 residues. In nucleotides, the CDR3 is TGCAGCGTTAGGGACAGGGTTGAAAAACTGTTTTTT. As protein: CSVRDRVEKLFF. The whole variable domain, remainder taken from reference TRBV29-1 and TRBJ1-4, is SAVISQKPSRDICQRGTSLTIQCQVDSQVTMMFWYRQQPGQSLTLIATANQGSEATYESGFVIDKFPISRPNLTFSTLTVSNMSPEDSSIYLCSVRDRVEKLFFGSGTQLSVL.

A few counts support this clone. CDR3: CASSETSSLAKNIQYF. CDR3 bases: TGTGCCAGCAGCGAGACTAGTTCCTTAGCCAAAAACATTCAGTACTTC. The chain carries TRBV9 and TRBJ2-4, with D tentatively TRBD2 (6 bases). The germline V gene encodes CDR1 SGDLS and CDR2 YYNGEE. V lost 3 bases and J lost 0, with 13 bases in between. The length of the CDR3 is 16 residues. Full variable domain (remainder filled in from reference TRBV9 and TRBJ2-4): DSGVTQTPKHLITATGQRVTLRCSPRSGDLSVYWYQQSLDQGLQFLIQYYNGEERAKGNILERFSAQQFPDLHSELNLSSLELGDSALYFCASSETSSLAKNIQYFGAGTRLSVL.

The chain combines TRBV29-1 with TRBJ2-1; D possibly uses TRBD1 or TRBD2 (6 bases each). This CDR3 spans 14 amino acids. Trimming removed 7 bases from V and 8 bases from J, with 21 bases in between. Germline CDR1 is SQVTM and CDR2 is ANQGSEA. The CDR3 DNA reads TGCAGCGCGGACAGCGGGCCAGCGTCCTATGAGCAGTTCTTC. Protein: CSADSGPASYEQFF.